Presented here are 9 T cell receptor beta chains from one specimen sequenced in a study of cytotoxic CD8 clonotypes in ibrutinib-treated CLL. The method was immunoSEQ multiplex PCR; TCRdb's version includes in-frame clones alone and lacks a portion of them. The sample records some 200,000 clones, about four fifths being singletons. Sample: PBMCs, taken after 12 months of ibrutinib treatment. The receptor source for this set is a human donor with chronic lymphocytic leukemia.

This clone came up once. The rearrangement links TRBV18 to TRBJ1-3, with unresolved D. V lost 4 bases and J 2 bases, leaving 9 bases between the germline ends. CDR1 is KGHSH and CDR2 is LQKENI in the germline V gene. This CDR3 region has 14 residues. This chain's CDR3 is CASSQSTAGNTIYF. In DNA form, the CDR3 reads TGTGCCAGCTCACAGTCCACAGCTGGAAACACCATATATTTT.

The count of this clone is one. This sequence joins TRBV4-1 and TRBJ1-5; TRBD1 aligns across 9 bases. V was pared by 2 bases and J by 3 bases, with 2 bases of the junction left unmatched. The germline V gene encodes CDR1 MGHRA and CDR2 YSYEKL. The CDR3 has 15 residues. In DNA form, the CDR3 reads TGCGCCAGCAGCCAAAACAGGGGGCCCAATCAGCCCCAGCATTTT. Translation: CASSQNRGPNQPQHF.

The chain couples TRBV11-2 to TRBJ2-7; 9 bases are a match to TRBD1. The germline gives CDR1 SGHAT, CDR2 FQNNGV. The ends lost 1 base at V and 6 bases at J; junction bases unmatched: 10. The CDR3 covers 16 residues. Here the CDR3 DNA reads TGTGCCAGCAGCTTAGCAGTTGGGACAGGGTTCGGCGAGCAGTACTTC. It encodes CASSLAVGTGFGEQYF.

The chain is built from TRBV7-6 and TRBJ1-1; D gene unclear. The length of the CDR3 is 13 residues. The V end was cut by 1 base, the J end by 1 base, with 4 bases between. Per germline, CDR1 SGHVS and CDR2 FNYEAQ. The CDR3 protein is CASSLDPNTEAFF. CDR3 in DNA: TGTGCCAGCAGCTTAGATCCGAACACTGAAGCTTTCTTT. The full variable domain, rest sourced from reference TRBV7-6 and TRBJ1-1, is GAGVSQSPRYKVTKRGQDVALRCDPISGHVSLYWYRQALGQGPEFLTYFNYEAQQDKSGLPNDRFSAERPEGSISTLTIQRTEQRDSAMYRCASSLDPNTEAFFGQGTRLTVV.

V is TRBV7-2 and J is TRBJ2-2; D ambiguous. Germline loops: CDR1 SGHTA, CDR2 FQGNSA. Trimming pared 2 bases from V and 3 bases from J, leaving 4 bases between. The CDR3 sequence is 13 residues long. The CDR3 reads CASSLLYTGELFF. For the CDR3, the DNA is TGTGCCAGCAGCTTATTATACACCGGGGAGCTGTTTTTT.

V is TRBV5-1 and J is TRBJ1-2; D remains ambiguous. Deletions cut 0 bases from V and 10 bases from J, with 13 bases between. The CDR3 is made up of 13 amino acids. Germline CDR1 SGHRS, CDR2 YFSETQ. The CDR3 nucleotides read TGCGCCAGCAGCTTGGTAGGCCCGAGCAACTACACCTTC. Its protein product is CASSLVGPSNYTF.

The chain couples TRBV4-1 to TRBJ1-1; no clear D. V was shortened by 6 bases and J by 1 base, with 9 bases between the two germline ends. The CDR3 length is 13 residues. Germline V gene data show CDR1 as MGHRA and CDR2 as YSYEKL. The CDR3 is CASRTSANTEAFF. The CDR3 region has the DNA TGCGCCAGCAGAACCTCAGCGAACACTGAAGCTTTCTTT.

The rearrangement joins TRBV30 to TRBJ1-3; 10 bases match TRBD1. V shed 5 bases and J 2 bases; nucleotides not matched to a gene: 3. The germline V gene encodes CDR1 GTSNPN and CDR2 SVGIG (reference sequence). The CDR3 spans 14 residues. CDR3 protein: CAWDRGLTGNTIYF. CDR3 nucleotides: TGTGCCTGGGACAGGGGGCTAACTGGAAACACCATATATTTT.

The J gene is TRBJ2-7, the V gene TRBV7-6, with D maybe TRBD1 (6 bases). This CDR3 has 14 residues. Trimming stripped 5 bases from V and 3 bases from J, with 14 bases between. CDR1 and CDR2 (germline): SGHVS, FNYEAQ. CDR3 bases: TGTGCCAGCAGCCCTCGGGACATACACTACGAGCAGTACTTC. Protein: CASSPRDIHYEQYF.